The 5 T cell receptor beta chains below were found in one sample sequenced in a study of tissue T cells after allogeneic stem cell transplantation (dated by TCRdb to 2022 to 2024). Libraries were constructed by the immunoSEQ multiplex PCR assay. TCRdb carries this immuneACCESS record with in-frame sequences only. Its versions omit some clonotypes, under half of them owing to an unresolved V gene in the studies checked, with the rest unexplained. The table for this sample lists about 48,000 clones; over 70% of them were counted only once. Together, the top ten hold around 0.5% of the sample. Material: sorted cells pooled from one or two spleens. These receptors all stem from a pool of C57BL/6 mice in good health.

Regarding this clone: Mouse gene names apply. From the germline J gene comes the end of the CDR3, since the read stops 1 residue before it. The sample has other DNA sequences that encode this CDR3 too. This chain joins TRBV13-2 and TRBJ2-7; 12 bases are shared with TRBD2. The CDR3 has 14 residues. The germline gives CDR1 NNHNN, CDR2 SYGAGS (reference sequence). Unmatched junction bases numbered 1, after V lost 2 bases and J lost 4 bases. CDR3 bases read: TGTGCCAGCGGTGACGGGACTGGGGGGTATGAACAGTAC. It encodes CASGDGTGGYEQY. The complete CDR3 reads CASGDGTGGYEQYF.

About this clone: Gene names are mouse gene names. CDR3 region: CASSMASSNERLFF. The DNA read from the CDR3 is TGTGCCAGCAGTATGGCCAGTTCCAACGAAAGATTATTT. The chain combines TRBV19 with TRBJ1-4, with no clear D. The CDR3 end lies 1 residue beyond the end of the read and is filled in from the germline J gene. This CDR3 has 14 amino acids. Germline loops: CDR1 FNHDT, CDR2 SITEND (reference sequence). V lost 2 bases to trimming and J lost 1 base, with 6 bases between them.

Worth noting for this clone: Germline and genes here are mouse. From the germline J gene comes the end of the CDR3, since the read stops 1 residue before it. The chain is built from TRBV15 and TRBJ2-3; D not resolved. Germline V gene lookup returns CDR1 SGHND and CDR2 FRSKSL. V dropped 1 base and J dropped 9 bases, with 8 bases sitting between them. The CDR3 contains 12 residues. The CDR3 bases that were read are TGTGCCAGCAGTTTAGAGACCCAGACGCTGTAT. Its translation: CASSLETQTLY. The entire CDR3 protein reads CASSLETQTLYF.

Notes on this clone: The germline and genes are mouse ones. The DNA ends 1 residue before the CDR3 does, and the rest of the CDR3 is filled in from the germline J gene. The V call is TRBV4, the J call TRBJ1-2; 7 bases are a match to TRBD1. CDR3 size: 13 residues. The V gene end was trimmed by 10 bases and the J gene end by 0 bases; junction bases not matched to a gene: 5. Per the germline V gene, CDR1 is LGHDT and CDR2 is YNNKQL (reference sequence). This CDR3 is CATSGGANSDYTF. CDR3 bases read: TGTGCCACCTCAGGGGGGGCAAACTCCGACTACACC.

A remark on this clone: Gene labels here are mouse ones. Sequencing ends 1 residue short of the CDR3 end; the germline J gene provides the rest. V gene TRBV13-3 combines with J gene TRBJ2-5; 10 bases are shared with TRBD2. Germline lookup yields CDR1 NNHDY and CDR2 SYVADS. The CDR3 consists of 14 residues. J lost 2 bases, V lost 5 bases, and 2 bases had no gene match. This chain's CDR3 is CASRDWGSQDTQYF. CDR3 DNA, as far as it was read: TGTGCCAGCAGGGACTGGGGGAGCCAAGACACCCAGTAC.